This T cell receptor (beta chain) derives from a study of OX40 agonist ivuxolimab in advanced cancers. Overall study: The group had a mean age of 60 years, ranged from 23 to 79, and was 75% to 85% male.

Study results and caveats: Near-lowest levels of clonal expansion characterized partial responders at 0.1-3.0 mg/kg. There were also nonresponders showing low normalized T-cell clonal expansion. Dosing at 0.1 to 3.0 mg/kg was accompanied by clonal expansion of CD4+ and CD8+ blood T cells by week 6.

CDR1 and CDR2 (germline): SEHNR, FQNEAQ (reference sequence). Trimming stripped 4 bases from V and 2 bases from J, with 12 bases between. The CDR3 is 14 residues long. In regard to this clone: What it recognizes is unknown.

TCRdb's copy holds only in-frame clones and misses some; the assay was immunoSEQ multiplex PCR. The sample has about 68,000 clones; just over 90% are singletons. The chain carries TRBV7-9 and TRBJ2-7; perhaps TRBD1 as D (5 bases). Source: CD4+ or CD8+ T cells sorted from blood, taken in a trial of the OX40 agonist ivuxolimab. The source of this sequence is an adult with an advanced solid tumor such as melanoma, head and neck, liver or kidney cancer. The CDR3 nucleotides are TGTGCCAGCAGCTCGACAGTGAACCCCTACGAGCAGTACTTC. Translating it yields CASSSTVNPYEQYF.